These T cell receptor beta chains were read from a single sample in a study of human T cells and chemical hapten exposure. TCRdb called the RACE reads again in MiXCR, with one record for every CDR3 protein. The table has 65,000 or so distinct CDR3 sequences, under 7.5% seen once. Source material: whole blood. The source of these receptors is a female donor in good health. Some clones in this sample may be carry-over from other donors' samples. CDR3s include the opening cysteine and the closing phenylalanine or tryptophan. The D gene is left open where the match is weak. A row's size may be missing; if present it is once, few, many or a size class.

size	V	length	J	D	DNA	CDR3
few	TRBV30	13	TRBJ2-7	TRBD1	TGTGCCTGGACCGACAGGGTCTCCTACGAGCAGTACTTC	CAWTDRVSYEQYF
many	TRBV4-2	15	TRBJ1-4	-	TGTGCCAGCAGCCCCCGTGGGCGGGGAGGTGAAAAACTGTTTTTT	CASSPRGRGGEKLFF
-	TRBV11-3	16	TRBJ2-2	TRBD1	TGTGCCAGCAGCCCGTCCGAGACAGGGGGTACCGGGGAGCTGTTTTTT	CASSPSETGGTGELFF
-	TRBV29-1	12	TRBJ2-3	-	TGCAGCGTGCGTGCCACCACAGATACGCAGTATTTT	CSVRATTDTQYF
-	TRBV4-1	14	TRBJ1-2	-	TGCGCCAGCAGCCAACCCGGGACTCGCAAGGGCTACACCTTC	CASSQPGTRKGYTF
few	TRBV4-2	16	TRBJ1-2	TRBD1	TGTGCCAGCAGCCAAGAACAGGGGACAGCTAACTATGGCTACACCTTC	CASSQEQGTANYGYTF
few	TRBV7-9	20	TRBJ2-6	TRBD1	TGTGCCAGCAGCCTATCGTACAGGGGGCGCTATGACCCTGGGGCCAACGTCCTGACTTTC	CASSLSYRGRYDPGANVLTF
many	TRBV29-1	13	TRBJ1-5	-	TGCAGCGCACAGACAGGAAGCAATCAGCCCCAGCATTTT	CSAQTGSNQPQHF
many	TRBV28	15	TRBJ2-5	TRBD2	TGTGCCAGCAGTTTATGGGGACTAGCCCAAGAGACCCAGTACTTC	CASSLWGLAQETQYF
-	TRBV11-2	13	TRBJ2-5	-	TGTGCCAGCAGCTTAGAGCGGTTCGAGACCCAGTACTTC	CASSLERFETQYF
many	TRBV7-8	14	TRBJ2-7	-	TGTGCCAGCAGCTTAGACCCTCTGGGGTACGAGCAGTACTTC	CASSLDPLGYEQYF
few	TRBV13	15	TRBJ2-3	-	TGTGCCAGCAGCTCCAAGGCGGGTGGCACAGATACGCAGTATTTT	CASSSKAGGTDTQYF
few	TRBV20-1	15	TRBJ2-7	TRBD2	TGCAGTGGCTCCCGGGCCGGGACTAGAGGGGACGAGCAGTACTTC	CSGSRAGTRGDEQYF
-	TRBV7-6	16	TRBJ2-5	TRBD1	TGTGCCAGCAGCTCACAGCCCGGGACAGTGCAAGAGACCCAGTACTTC	CASSSQPGTVQETQYF
few	TRBV27	21	TRBJ2-7	TRBD1	TGTGCCAGCAGTTTAACAGTGTCGGGTCGGGCGAGGACAGGGAGGTTCTACGAGCAGTACTTC	CASSLTVSGRARTGRFYEQYF
-	TRBV20-1	13	TRBJ1-4	-	TGCAGTGCTATCGGCGGGGTGGGGGAAAAACTGTTTTTT	CSAIGGVGEKLFF
many	TRBV29-1	12	TRBJ2-3	-	TGCAACGCTAGGGCAAACGGCGATACGCAGTATTTT	CNARANGDTQYF
-	TRBV15	17	TRBJ2-5	TRBD2	TGTGCCACCAGCGGAGGGGGGCTAGCGGGAGTCCTCGAGACCCAGTACTTC	CATSGGGLAGVLETQYF
-	TRBV19	15	TRBJ1-2	-	TGTGCCAGTAGTACCTCACTTACAGTTTTCTATGGCTACACCTTC	CASSTSLTVFYGYTF
many	TRBV19	14	TRBJ2-7	-	TGTGCCAGTAGTCCCAGACCGAACGACTACGAGCAGTACTTC	CASSPRPNDYEQYF
many	TRBV5-1	15	TRBJ2-7	-	TGCGCCAGCAGCTTGGATCGGGGCGGCAATGACGAGCAGTACTTC	CASSLDRGGNDEQYF
-	TRBV19	12	TRBJ2-5	-	TGTGCCACCAAGCGGCTCCAAGAGACCCAGTACTTC	CATKRLQETQYF
few	TRBV10-3	13	TRBJ2-7	-	TGTGCCATCAGTGAAAGCGGAACCTACGAGCAGTACTTC	CAISESGTYEQYF
many	TRBV4-1	13	TRBJ1-3	-	TGCGCCAGCAGCCAAGAGGCAGGTCGCGCCATATATTTT	CASSQEAGRAIYF
few	TRBV20-1	13	TRBJ2-7	-	TGCAGGCGCTCGCGTGGGAGTTCCTACGAGCAGTACTTC	CRRSRGSSYEQYF
-	TRBV28	14	TRBJ2-7	TRBD1	TGTGCCAGCAGTTACGGACAGGGATCATACGAGCAGTACTTC	CASSYGQGSYEQYF
-	TRBV7-2	13	TRBJ1-5	-	TGTGCCAGCAGCTCCAAACAGGGACAGCCCCAGCATTTT	CASSSKQGQPQHF